This TCR beta chain was recorded in a study of OX40 agonist ivuxolimab in advanced cancers. Study-wide context: Patients were dosed with the agonistic anti-OX40 (CD134) antibody ivuxolimab.

Assay: immunoSEQ multiplex PCR; the TCRdb copy retains only in-frame clones and omits some. The data show some 70,000 clones, roughly 88% seen once. This clone was seen a handful of times. CDR1 SQVTM and CDR2 ANQGSEA come from the germline V gene. This CDR3 spans 12 amino acids. The V end was cut by 1 base, the J end by 8 bases, with 9 bases between. The sample consisted of CD4+ or CD8+ T cells sorted from blood, taken in a trial of the OX40 agonist ivuxolimab. The clonotype was recovered from an adult with an advanced solid tumor such as melanoma, head and neck, liver or kidney cancer. V gene TRBV29-1 combines with J gene TRBJ2-1; D not certain. The CDR3: CSVEGPNDEQFF. The DNA of the CDR3 is TGCAGCGTTGAAGGCCCGAACGATGAGCAGTTCTTC.